A selection of T cell receptor beta chains follows, all from one sample in a study of CD8 T cells in Susac syndrome. TCRdb independently ran MiXCR on the immunoSEQ multiplex PCR reads; one entry per CDR3 protein. Among roughly 190,000 distinct CDR3 sequences listed, 90% to 95% were seen once. Sequencing was performed on CD4+ T cells from PBMCs. These receptors were obtained from a human donor in good health. CDR3s include the opening cysteine and the closing phenylalanine or tryptophan. D genes are given only for firm matches. Clone size, where shown, is once, few, many, or a class for clones that have expanded.

NA	14	TRBV23-1	TRBJ1-1	NA	TGCGCCAGCAGTCAATCGGGGCCGAACACTGAAGCTTTCTTT	CASSQSGPNTEAFF
NA	15	TRBV20-1	TRBJ2-3	TRBD2	TGCAGTGCGTCTCGGGCGGGGGGCGCCACAGATACGCAGTATTTT	CSASRAGGATDTQYF
once	14	TRBV4-3	TRBJ1-6	NA	TGCGCCAGCAGCCAAGGGGCCTGGCATTCACCCCTCCACTTT	CASSQGAWHSPLHF
NA	15	TRBV12-3/TRBV12-4	TRBJ2-2	TRBD1	TGTGCCAGCAGTTTCGGGGACAGGAACACCGGGGAGCTGTTTTTT	CASSFGDRNTGELFF
NA	14	TRBV5-1	TRBJ2-5	NA	TGCGCCAGCAGCAGGTCCCTTCGGGGAGAGACCCAGTACTTC	CASSRSLRGETQYF
NA	13	TRBV6-2/TRBV6-3	TRBJ2-4	NA	TGTGCCAGCAGACGCGGGGGCCGAACCATTCAGTACTTC	CASRRGGRTIQYF
NA	12	TRBV28	TRBJ2-5	NA	TGTGCCAGCAGTTCGCCTATGGCAGTTCCCCACTTC	CASSSPMAVPHF
NA	14	TRBV6-1	TRBJ1-5	NA	TGTGCCAGCAGTGAAGCGCTTCGCAATCAGCCCCAGCATTTT	CASSEALRNQPQHF
NA	14	TRBV19	TRBJ2-2	NA	TGTGCCAGTAGTACGGGGCCGTCCACCGGGGAGCTGTTTTTT	CASSTGPSTGELFF
NA	16	TRBV6-5	TRBJ1-1	NA	TGTGCCAGCAGTTACTCGGTCTGGGGGCTTGGCACTGAAGCTTTCTTT	CASSYSVWGLGTEAFF
NA	16	TRBV19	TRBJ2-1	TRBD1	TGTGCCAGTCGATTGGGACAGGGTCCGACGGTTAGTGAGCAGTTCTTC	CASRLGQGPTVSEQFF
few	15	TRBV9	TRBJ2-2	TRBD2	TGTGCCAGCAGCGTCGGACTAGCGGGGACCGGGGAGCTGTTTTTT	CASSVGLAGTGELFF
NA	14	TRBV2	TRBJ2-1	TRBD1	TGTGCCAGCGGGACAGGGGTTTTCCCCGATGAGCAGTTCTTC	CASGTGVFPDEQFF
NA	14	TRBV3-1	TRBJ2-1	TRBD2	TGTGCCAGCAGCCAAGATCTAGCGGACAATGAGCAGTTCTTC	CASSQDLADNEQFF
NA	16	TRBV10-3	TRBJ2-7	TRBD2	TGTGCCATCAGTCCGCCCGGGACTAGCGGATCCTACGAGCAGTACTTC	CAISPPGTSGSYEQYF
NA	14	TRBV29-1	TRBJ1-2	NA	TGCAGCGTTGAAGGGGGGGATACTAACTATGGCTACACCTTC	CSVEGGDTNYGYTF
NA	15	TRBV7-8	TRBJ1-3	TRBD1	TGTGCCAGCAGCTTAGGAACAGGGGGAGGAAACACCATATATTTT	CASSLGTGGGNTIYF
NA	13	TRBV6-6	TRBJ2-7	NA	TGTGCCAGCAGTTCGGCTTTATGGAACGAGCAGTACTTC	CASSSALWNEQYF